The following is a T cell receptor beta chain sequence with its context. As handled by the study authors: Quantification of nucleated cells was approximated via reference gene primer amplification. Using immunoSEQ multiplex PCR, the repertoire was profiled, and TCRdb retains in-frame clones only, with some absent. The V and J calls and the clone size are those of that table, but D and trimming were determined from the DNA. The sample has a few hundred thousand clones, about four fifths seen once; the top ten hold approximately 5%. This entry is derived from a study of blood T cell repertoires in COVID-19. A case of COVID-19 had been met by exposed participants within 2 weeks before study entry. Germline V gene lookup returns CDR1 LNHDA and CDR2 SQIVND (reference sequence). The CDR3 runs 14 residues. Unmatched junction bases numbered 3, after V lost 8 bases and J lost 0 bases.

What was sequenced was PBMCs or T cells enriched from blood (not recorded which). This clonotype was sampled from a middle-aged man who had been exposed to COVID-19. The V gene is TRBV19, the J gene TRBJ2-3, with 9 bases that match TRBD2. The CDR3 loop reads CASEAGGSTDTQYF. In DNA, the CDR3 is TGTGCCAGTGAAGCGGGGGGAAGCACAGATACGCAGTATTTT.